The entry below gives a single T cell receptor beta chain sequence along with its context. Its antigen is as yet unknown. Analyses pooled second doses at about 4 or about 12 weeks. The sample belongs to a study of T cell responses to AZD1222 COVID-19 vaccine. Clones were read by immunoSEQ multiplex PCR, and TCRdb kept only the in-frame ones, dropping some. This table holds 190,000 or so clones, roughly nine tenths found once. Study-level points and caveats: Clonal diversity was possibly underestimated, and the donors were mostly white British, with more females. Baseline seropositivity characterized only 5 to 7 AZD1222 recipients. Scientists sampled the repertoires only once the peak T cell response had passed.

The sample in question was peripheral blood, obtained 28 days after the second AZD1222 dose. The sequence derives from an adult who received the AZD1222 COVID-19 vaccine.

This CDR3 is CASSFRRDEQYF. CDR3 DNA: TGTGCCAGCAGTTTTCGACGGGACGAGCAGTACTTC. The rearrangement uses TRBV2 and TRBJ2-7; no clear D gene. The germline V gene encodes CDR1 SNHLY and CDR2 FYNNEI. This CDR3 has 12 residues. V was trimmed by 5 bases and J by 5 bases, leaving 10 bases between them. The variable domain in full, with the rest retrieved from reference TRBV2 and TRBJ2-7, is EPEVTQTPSHQVTQMGQEVILRCVPISNHLYFYWYRQILGQKVEFLVSFYNNEISEKSEIFDDQFSVERPDGSNFTLKIRSTKLEDSAMYFCASSFRRDEQYFGPGTRLTVT.